This T cell receptor beta chain was captured in a study of OX40 agonist ivuxolimab in advanced cancers. Study as a whole: The group had a mean age of 60 years, ranged from about 20 to 85, and was approximately 81% male.

Profiled with immunoSEQ multiplex PCR; TCRdb holds only in-frame clones, not every one. The sample consists of about 22,000 clones, roughly nine tenths of them appearing once. Trimming took off 6 bases at V and 1 base at J, with 12 bases between the two ends. The V gene's germline CDR1 is MNHNY and CDR2 SVGAGI (reference sequence). The CDR3 loop spans 14 amino acids. About this clone: Its antigen is not identified.

Whole-study results and caveats: By week 6 at 0.1 to 3.0 mg/kg, blood CD4+ and CD8+ T cells had expanded clonally. Which antigen the expanded peripheral T cells recognized is unknown. More expanded clones were found, on average, in CD8+ than in CD4+ T cells.

This rearrangement joins TRBV6-6 to TRBJ1-1; a possible D gene is TRBD1 (5 bases). Here the sequenced sample was CD4+ or CD8+ T cells sorted from blood, taken in a trial of the OX40 agonist ivuxolimab. The receptor was derived from an adult with an advanced solid tumor such as melanoma, head and neck, liver or kidney cancer. CDR3 amino acids: CASSRGLANTEAFF. CDR3 DNA: TGTGCCAGCAGCCGGGGCCTAGCGAACACTGAAGCTTTCTTT.